The text below deals with one TCR beta chain. Its antigen remains unidentified. TCRdb reprocessed the reads with MiXCR, giving one entry per CDR3 protein. The repertoire includes 510,000 or so distinct CDR3 sequences, around 27% of them detected once, and roughly an eighth sits in the top ten. The germline gives CDR1 MGHRA, CDR2 YSYEKL. V was clipped by 1 base and J by 14 bases, with 11 bases between them. The CDR3 consists of 11 residues. This sample is drawn from a study of T cell repertoires in cytomegalovirus infection. Study-wide results and caveats: Ex vivo responses were dominated by HLA-C-restricted CMV-specific TCR beta clonotypes. There were carriers of CMV plus the relevant HLA, and cumulative public TCR beta family frequency identified them.

The sequencing input was PBMCs. This clonotype originated in a human donor in good health (CMV status not recorded). Some clones in this sample may be carry-over from other donors' samples. The chain carries TRBV4-1 and TRBJ1-2; no firm D call. As DNA, the CDR3 is TGCGCCAGCAGCCAAGCAGGCTCGACTACCTTC. Protein: CASSQAGSTTF.